The 3 T cell receptor beta chains in this list originate from one sample, sequenced in a study of tumor-infiltrating lymphocytes in primary liver carcinoma. Taking about 18-31 mg of unsorted bulk tissue, the authors co-extracted RNA and DNA. TCR beta cDNA was reverse-transcribed from roughly 0.45 ug of total RNA. The reaction used a constant-region primer and ProtoScript II reverse transcriptase. TCR beta libraries came from three nested multiplex PCR rounds using slightly modified ARM-PCR. The study ran its first two PCR rounds for roughly 10 cycles each, using TRBV1-TRBV30 forward primers and a C-beta reverse primer. TCRdb re-called the multiplex PCR reads through MiXCR, storing one row per CDR3 protein. The sample shows around 120,000 distinct CDR3 sequences, approximately 68% of them seen only once. Specimen: tumor-adjacent normal liver tissue. These receptors were obtained from a woman aged 55-69 years with primary liver carcinoma and hepatitis B virus infection.

This chain links TRBV12-3 or TRBV12-4 with TRBJ1-5, with D unresolved. V lost 5 bases and J 0 bases, leaving 11 bases between the germline ends. The CDR3 extends over 15 amino acids. The CDR3 here is CASSPTRNSNQPQHF. Written as DNA, the CDR3 is TGTGCCAGCAGTCCAACAAGGAATAGCAATCAGCCCCAGCATTTT.

The chain carries TRBV12-3 or TRBV12-4 and TRBJ1-5, with 7 bases fitting TRBD1. This CDR3 spans 14 amino acids. CDR3 in amino acids: CISRPDRENQPQHF. The DNA of the CDR3 is TGTATCAGCAGGCCTGACAGGGAGAATCAGCCCCAGCATTTT.

Note on this clonotype: The junction departs from germline at one end; a sequencing error may be responsible. The chain carries TRBV4-1 and TRBJ2-5; 7 nucleotides align to TRBD2. CDR1 and CDR2 (germline): MGHRA, YSYEKL. This CDR3 region has 20 residues. CDR3 loop: CASGRSRTSGVNWGPETRYF. DNA for the CDR3: TGCGCCAGCGGGCGGTCGCGGACTAGTGGGGTCAATTGGGGTCCAGAGACCCGGTACTTC.